A selection of T cell receptor beta chains follows, all from one sample in a study of long-term antiretroviral therapy in people with HIV. Profiling relied on immunoSEQ multiplex PCR, and the TCRdb table lists in-frame clones only, not all of them. The sample includes 15,000 to 20,000 clones, 60% to 80% seen only once; the top ten take about 15%. The sample consisted of unsorted PBMCs, taken 2.1 to 2.2 years before starting antiretroviral therapy. The receptor set was obtained from a man aged 25-45 years with HIV. Each CDR3 is given with its conserved first and last residue. The D gene is left open where the match is weak. Clone size is not always given. Where it is, it says once, few, many or a class for expanded clones.

TRBV6-1,-,-,TRBJ2-7,TGTGCCAGCAGTGAAGCGGGCGGACAACCTTCCTACGAGCAGTACTTC,CASSEAGGQPSYEQYF
TRBV7-2,-,medium-sized,TRBJ2-7,TGTGCCAGCAGCTTAGGGCTGAGCTCCTACGAGCAGTACTTC,CASSLGLSSYEQYF
TRBV6-6,TRBD2,once,TRBJ2-7,TGTGCCAGCCTGGCGGGAGGGTCCCTTCTAGAGCAGTACTTC,CASLAGGSLLEQYF
TRBV27,-,-,TRBJ1-4,TGTGCCAGCAGTTTTAAGGGGGGTAATGAAAAACTGTTTTTT,CASSFKGGNEKLFF
TRBV10-3,TRBD1,-,TRBJ2-3,TGTGCCATCAGCGGGGGGGACAGGGGGGCAGATACGCAGTATTTT,CAISGGDRGADTQYF
TRBV27,-,-,TRBJ1-5,TGTGCCAGCAGTTTAAGTGGGTCGGGTCCCCAGCATTTT,CASSLSGSGPQHF
TRBV4-1,TRBD2,-,TRBJ2-5,TGCGCCAGCAGCCAAGCAGCCGCTAGCGGGGGTAATTTCCAAGAGACCCAGTACTTC,CASSQAAASGGNFQETQYF
TRBV5-1,-,-,TRBJ2-3,TGCGCCAGCAGCTTGAATAGGGGTTCTATAACAGATACGCAGTATTTT,CASSLNRGSITDTQYF
TRBV5-6,-,-,TRBJ2-6,TGTGCCAGCAAGGCCAGCAATAGTCAAAGTCGGGCCAACGTCCTGACTTTC,CASKASNSQSRANVLTF
TRBV27,TRBD1,-,TRBJ1-1,TGTGCCAGCAGTTCTCACCGGGACAGTATTCTGACAGCTTTCTTT,CASSSHRDSILTAFF
TRBV5-6,-,once,TRBJ1-3,TGTGCCAGCAGCTTGTATAGCGACACCATATATTTT,CASSLYSDTIYF
TRBV7-8,-,-,TRBJ2-1,TGTGCCAGCAGTCTAAGCTGGGATGAGCAGTTCTTC,CASSLSWDEQFF
TRBV7-3,-,-,TRBJ2-2,TGTGCCAGCAGCGCATCGAAGGGGGAGCTGTTTTTT,CASSASKGELFF
TRBV7-3,-,-,TRBJ2-3,TGTGCCAGCAGCATAATCCCCGCAGATACGCAGTATTTT,CASSIIPADTQYF
TRBV7-3,TRBD1,-,TRBJ1-1,TGTGCCAGCAGCCAGACAGGGGGGCAGACTGAAGCTTTCTTT,CASSQTGGQTEAFF
TRBV4-3,TRBD1,-,TRBJ1-4,TGCGCCAGCAGCCAAGATTGGACAGGGGGCTACGGAGGGCTGTTTTTT,CASSQDWTGGYGGLFF
TRBV9,-,-,TRBJ1-1,TGTGCCAGCAGCGAGCTCCGGGGCACTGAAGCTTTCTTT,CASSELRGTEAFF
TRBV28,-,-,TRBJ2-5,TGTGCCAGCAACCCAGCGGGCCAAGAGACCCAGTACTTC,CASNPAGQETQYF
TRBV5-1,-,-,TRBJ2-5,TGCGCCAGCAGCTTGGCCCCGCGAGAGACCCAGTACTTC,CASSLAPRETQYF
TRBV12-5,-,-,TRBJ1-1,TGTGCTAGCTCCCGGGGGGGGAACACTGAAGCTTTCTTT,CASSRGGNTEAFF
TRBV5-1,-,-,TRBJ2-1,TGCGCCAGCAGGATTGGTGGCAACCCATCCTACAATGAGCAGTTCTTC,CASRIGGNPSYNEQFF
TRBV11-3,-,-,TRBJ2-7,TGTGCCAGCAGCTTAGTCGAGCGGAGGAAGCCGCCCTACGAGCAGTACTTC,CASSLVERRKPPYEQYF
TRBV6-5,-,-,TRBJ1-3,TGTGCCAGCAGTTACTCCCCGGGAGGTGGAAACACCATATATTTT,CASSYSPGGGNTIYF
TRBV28,-,-,TRBJ1-1,TGTGCCAGCCTAACAGGTGCGGGGAACACTGAAGCTTTCTTT,CASLTGAGNTEAFF
TRBV15,-,once,TRBJ2-5,TGTGCCACCAGCAGAGATGCCCTACAAGAGACCCAGTACTTC,CATSRDALQETQYF
TRBV9,-,-,TRBJ1-1,TGTGCCAGCAGCGTGAGTGGAGGGAAGGCTTTCTTT,CASSVSGGKAFF
TRBV5-1,-,few,TRBJ1-3,TGCGCCAGCAGCTTGGCCGCAAGCTCTGGAAACACCATATATTTT,CASSLAASSGNTIYF
TRBV29-1,TRBD2,-,TRBJ2-7,TGCAGCGTTGAAGGCGCGCGGGAGGGCCTCAACGAGCAGTACTTC,CSVEGAREGLNEQYF
TRBV11-2,TRBD1,-,TRBJ2-1,TGTGCCAGCAGCTTCTCGGGACAGTCAGGTGAGCAGTTCTTC,CASSFSGQSGEQFF
TRBV4-3,TRBD2,-,TRBJ2-1,TGCGCCAGCAGCCTAGCGGGAATGGGAGATGAGCAGTTCTTC,CASSLAGMGDEQFF
TRBV28,-,few,TRBJ1-2,TGTGCCAGCAGTGGAGGGGCCTATGGCTACACCTTC,CASSGGAYGYTF
TRBV7-6,-,-,TRBJ2-3,TGTGCCAGCAGCTTAGGACCTTCAGATACGCAGTATTTT,CASSLGPSDTQYF
TRBV4-2,-,-,TRBJ2-1,TGTGCCAGCAGCCCCGGGGGACGGTTCTTTGGCAATGAGCAGTTCTTC,CASSPGGRFFGNEQFF
TRBV10-3,-,-,TRBJ1-2,TGTGCCATCAGTGAGTCGAGAGGAGCAGCGGGCTACACCTTC,CAISESRGAAGYTF
TRBV19,-,-,TRBJ1-2,TGTGCCAGTAGTATAGATTCCCTCTATGGCTACACCTTC,CASSIDSLYGYTF
TRBV4-3,TRBD1,-,TRBJ2-2,TGCGCCAGCAGCCTGGGACAGGCCGGGAACCCCGGGGAGCTGTTTTTT,CASSLGQAGNPGELFF
TRBV7-2,-,few,TRBJ1-3,TGTGCCAGCAGCTTAGCGGTAGGGAGACCATTTTTT,CASSLAVGRPFF
TRBV9,-,-,TRBJ2-2,TGTGCCAGCAGCGTAACAGGGACCGGGGAGCTGTTTTTT,CASSVTGTGELFF
TRBV7-2,-,-,TRBJ2-1,TGTGCCAGCAGCTTAGATTGGGGTGACAATGAGCAGTTCTTC,CASSLDWGDNEQFF
TRBV10-3,-,-,TRBJ2-1,TGTGCCATCAGCGATAGTGGGGGAAGCTCCTACAATGAGCAGTTCTTC,CAISDSGGSSYNEQFF
TRBV18,-,-,TRBJ2-7,TGTGCCAGCTCCCCCTTTGGGAACCCGAGCTCCTACGAGCAGTACTTC,CASSPFGNPSSYEQYF
TRBV19,TRBD1,once,TRBJ1-1,TGTGCCAGTAGTAGCGACAGGGGGGGGAACACTGAAGCTTTCTTT,CASSSDRGGNTEAFF
TRBV10-2,-,few,TRBJ1-5,TGCGCCAGCAGTGAATTCGGACAGACTTATCAGCCCCAGCATTTT,CASSEFGQTYQPQHF
TRBV10-3,TRBD2,once,TRBJ2-3,TGTGCCATCAGTGTAGGACTAGCGGGGAGCACAGATACGCAGTATTTT,CAISVGLAGSTDTQYF
TRBV5-6,-,-,TRBJ1-2,TGTGCCAGCAGCTTGACAGGGTATTCTGGCTACACCTTC,CASSLTGYSGYTF
TRBV4-3,-,-,TRBJ2-3,TGCGCCAGCAGCCAAGATCCCCCGGGGACAAGCACAGATACGCAGTATTTT,CASSQDPPGTSTDTQYF
TRBV11-1,TRBD1,-,TRBJ1-2,TGTGCCAGCAGCCTCGGGCAGGGGGCGGCTAACTATGGCTACACCTTC,CASSLGQGAANYGYTF
TRBV29-1,-,-,TRBJ2-5,TGCAGCGTTGAAGCAGGGGAGACCCAGTACTTC,CSVEAGETQYF
TRBV18,-,once,TRBJ2-7,TGTGCCAGCTCACCCGGAGGTAAGAGGTCCGAGCAGTACTTC,CASSPGGKRSEQYF
TRBV29-1,-,-,TRBJ2-7,TGCAGCGTTGAAGGGGGCTACGAGCAGTACTTC,CSVEGGYEQYF
TRBV6-1,TRBD1,-,TRBJ1-2,TGTGCCAGCAGTGAATCCGCCACAGGGGATGGTGGCTACACCTTC,CASSESATGDGGYTF
TRBV18,-,-,TRBJ2-7,TGTGCCAGCTCACCGGGTGCTACAAGTCCCTACGAGCAGTACTTC,CASSPGATSPYEQYF
TRBV11-3,-,-,TRBJ1-4,TGTGCCAGCAGAGTCGTCGGGACTAATGAAAAACTGTTTTTT,CASRVVGTNEKLFF
TRBV30,-,-,TRBJ2-3,TGTGCCTGGAGTGATGGCGGCACAGATACGCAGTATTTT,CAWSDGGTDTQYF
TRBV4-3,-,few,TRBJ2-1,TGCGCCAGCAGCCAAGGCGTTTTTGGAGCGGAGCAGTTCTTC,CASSQGVFGAEQFF
TRBV28,TRBD1,few,TRBJ1-3,TGTGCCAGCAGTGTCGACAGGGCTCCCTCTGGAAACACCATATATTTT,CASSVDRAPSGNTIYF
TRBV4-3,-,-,TRBJ1-3,TGCGCCAGCAGCCAGACTTCGTGGCAGAGCTCTGGAAACACCATATATTTT,CASSQTSWQSSGNTIYF
TRBV7-9,-,-,TRBJ2-7,TGTGCCAGCAGCTTATCCTCGAGCTCCTACGAGCAGTACTTC,CASSLSSSSYEQYF
TRBV5-1,TRBD2,-,TRBJ2-2,TGCGCCAGCAGCGACGTAAGGACCGGGACTAGGTCTGGGGAGCTGTTTTTT,CASSDVRTGTRSGELFF
TRBV5-1,TRBD1,few,TRBJ2-7,TGCGCCAGCAGCCAGGGACAGACCTACGAGCAGTACTTC,CASSQGQTYEQYF